The 22 T cell receptor beta chains listed next were all sequenced from one sample in a study of OX40 agonist ivuxolimab in advanced cancers. The method was immunoSEQ multiplex PCR; TCRdb's version includes in-frame clones alone and lacks a portion of them. The data hold tens of thousands of clones, with around 89% observed a single time. The sequencing here drew on CD4+ or CD8+ T cells sorted from blood, taken in a trial of the OX40 agonist ivuxolimab. The receptors here all came from an adult with an advanced solid tumor such as melanoma, head and neck, liver or kidney cancer.

V usage is TRBV19 and J usage is TRBJ2-1; the match to TRBD2 covers 8 bases. This CDR3 contains 13 residues. With V trimmed by 5 bases and J by 7 bases, 4 bases remained unmatched. Per the germline V gene, CDR1 is LNHDA and CDR2 is SQIVND (reference sequence). The CDR3 bases are TGTGCCAGTAGTCTAGCGGGCGCGAATGAGCAGTTCTTC. It specifies CASSLAGANEQFF.

A word on this clone: Other DNA variants within this sample encode the same CDR3. The rearrangement joins TRBV6-6 to TRBJ2-7, with 10 bases aligning to TRBD2. J gave up 2 bases and V 0 bases, and 1 base lay outside the gene matches. Germline CDR1 MNHNY, CDR2 SVGAGI (reference sequence). CDR3 size: 15 residues. CDR3 sequence: CASSYSGLAAYEQYF. In nucleotides, the CDR3 is TGTGCCAGCAGTTACTCAGGACTAGCGGCCTACGAGCAGTACTTC.

The sample holds one count of this clone. The rearrangement joins TRBV5-4 to TRBJ1-3; 8 positions agree with TRBD1. From germline, CDR1 is SGHNT and CDR2 YYREEE (reference sequence). The CDR3 covers 15 residues. V was clipped by 4 bases and J by 2 bases; unmatched bases: 5. The CDR3 bases are TGTGCCAGCAGCCGCGACAGGGGCCCTGGAAACACCATATATTTT. It encodes CASSRDRGPGNTIYF.

This sequence joins TRBV7-2 and TRBJ2-5, with D maybe TRBD1 (5 bases). Trimming stripped 1 base from V and 2 bases from J, with 14 bases between. CDR1 SGHTA and CDR2 FQGNSA come from the germline V gene. The CDR3 is made up of 16 amino acids. In nucleotides, the CDR3 is TGTGCCAGCAGCTTAGGGCTGGGGCGAGGACAAGAGACCCAGTACTTC. As protein: CASSLGLGRGQETQYF.

V usage is TRBV6-5 and J usage is TRBJ1-1; no definite D call. Germline CDR1 MNHEY, CDR2 SVGAGI. The CDR3 loop spans 12 amino acids. Between the trimmed V and J ends, which lost 2 bases and 0 bases, there was a span of 1 base. The CDR3 loop reads CASSYLNTEAFF. The CDR3 coding sequence is TGTGCCAGCAGTTACCTGAACACTGAAGCTTTCTTT.

CDR3 region: CASSFTGQGVSYEQYF. The DNA of the CDR3 is TGTGCCAGCAGTTTTACGGGGCAGGGGGTCTCCTACGAGCAGTACTTC. The V and J genes are TRBV27 and TRBJ2-7, with 7 bases matching TRBD1. V lost 3 bases and J lost 0; bases outside the gene matches: 8. Germline CDR1 is MNHEY and CDR2 is SMNVEV (reference sequence). The CDR3 has 16 residues.

This clone was picked up one time. The chain is built from TRBV6-5 and TRBJ2-7, with 9 nucleotides matching TRBD2. Trimming at V came to 5 bases and at J to 2 bases, leaving 7 bases not matched to a gene. The CDR3 consists of 15 residues. The germline V gene encodes CDR1 MNHEY and CDR2 SVGAGI. CDR3 sequence reads: CASSLLAGGPYEQYF. CDR3 bases: TGTGCCAGCAGTCTCCTCGCGGGAGGGCCCTACGAGCAGTACTTC.

The chain links TRBV11-3 to TRBJ2-3; 7 bases match TRBD2. J gave up 1 base and V 1 base, and 2 bases lay outside the gene matches. The CDR3 is made up of 15 amino acids. Germline V gene lookup returns CDR1 SGHNT and CDR2 YENEEA. This CDR3 is CASSLVAGGTDTQYF. The CDR3 DNA reads as TGTGCCAGCAGCTTAGTGGCGGGAGGCACAGATACGCAGTATTTT.

The gene calls are TRBV27 and TRBJ2-5, with D maybe TRBD1 (5 bases). Trimming left V 7 bases short and J 1 base short, with 7 bases between. Germline CDR1 is MNHEY and CDR2 is SMNVEV (reference sequence). The CDR3 is 12 residues long. CDR3 in amino acids: CASKGAQETQYF. The CDR3 nucleotides are TGTGCCAGCAAAGGGGCCCAAGAGACCCAGTACTTC.

The chain employs TRBV9 and TRBJ2-1, with D perhaps given as TRBD1 or TRBD2 (7 bases each). Germline CDR1 reads SGDLS; CDR2 reads YYNGEE. This CDR3 region has 17 residues. Deletions cut 4 bases from V and 4 bases from J, with 21 bases between. The CDR3 reads CASSSRGGDRAYNEQFF. CDR3 coding DNA: TGTGCCAGCAGCTCCAGGGGGGGGGACAGAGCATACAATGAGCAGTTCTTC.

This rearrangement joins TRBV19 to TRBJ2-7, with D unclear. This CDR3 is built from 12 residues. V was pared by 7 bases and J by 2 bases, with 9 bases between. Per the germline V gene, CDR1 is LNHDA and CDR2 is SQIVND (reference sequence). The CDR3 reads CASKVLTYEQYF. The CDR3 DNA sequence: TGTGCCAGTAAGGTGCTTACCTACGAGCAGTACTTC.

The rearrangement joins TRBV5-1 to TRBJ2-6, with no clear D. Trimming shortened V by 0 bases and J by 0 bases, and 4 bases separated the two germline ends. CDR1 and CDR2 (germline): SGHRS, YFSETQ. The CDR3 covers 15 residues. CDR3 protein: CASSLVASGANVLTF. Here the CDR3 DNA reads TGCGCCAGCAGCTTGGTCGCCTCTGGGGCCAACGTCCTGACTTTC.

This chain connects TRBV5-4 to TRBJ2-7; TRBD2 agrees at 8 bases. With V trimmed by 4 bases and J by 0 bases, 6 bases remained unmatched. Germline values: CDR1 SGHNT, CDR2 YYREEE (reference sequence). This CDR3 is built from 15 residues. The CDR3 spells CASSQRAGDSYEQYF. The CDR3 nucleotides read TGTGCCAGCAGCCAACGAGCGGGAGACTCCTACGAGCAGTACTTC.

A few counts support this clone. The V gene is TRBV9, the J gene TRBJ2-1; 7 nucleotides align to TRBD2. CDR3 length equals 15 residues. Trimming took 0 bases from V and 2 from J; bases not matched to a gene: 2. Looked up from germline, CDR1 is SGDLS and CDR2 is YYNGEE. Written as DNA, the CDR3 is TGTGCCAGCAGCGTAGATAGCGGGCCCTACAATGAGCAGTTCTTC. It encodes CASSVDSGPYNEQFF.

This chain links TRBV27 with TRBJ2-1; 7 nucleotides align to TRBD1. The CDR3 has 14 residues. The V segment lost 10 bases and the J segment 7 bases; nucleotides outside the gene matches: 13. Germline assignment: CDR1 MNHEY and CDR2 SMNVEV (reference sequence). CDR3 in amino acids: CATRPGTEGNEQFF. CDR3 coding DNA: TGTGCCACTCGGCCCGGGACAGAAGGGAATGAGCAGTTCTTC.

This chain uses TRBV6-6 with TRBJ2-7, with no clear D. Germline lookup yields CDR1 MNHNY and CDR2 SVGAGI (reference sequence). The V end was cut by 2 bases, the J end by 5 bases, with 7 bases between. CDR3 length: 12 residues. This chain's CDR3 is CASSYKLDEQYF. The CDR3 nucleotides read TGTGCCAGCAGTTACAAGCTCGACGAGCAGTACTTC.

The chain combines TRBV2 with TRBJ2-3, with 7 bases identical to TRBD2. CDR1 and CDR2 (germline): SNHLY, FYNNEI. This CDR3 region has 15 residues. V lost 6 bases and J lost 5; bases outside the gene matches: 11. The chain's CDR3 is CASSLDTSGGDTQYF. The CDR3 DNA is TGTGCCAGCAGCCTAGACACCTCGGGAGGAGATACGCAGTATTTT.

The V call is TRBV6-5, the J call TRBJ1-5; D may be TRBD1 (5 bases). The V gene's germline CDR1 is MNHEY and CDR2 SVGAGI. V was cut by 4 bases and J by 8 bases, with 12 bases left in between. The CDR3 sequence is 13 residues long. The CDR3 loop is CASSFFPGEPQHF. The CDR3 region has the DNA TGTGCCAGCAGTTTTTTTCCGGGGGAGCCCCAGCATTTT.

The chain combines TRBV19 with TRBJ2-7; no clear D. The CDR3 spans 13 residues. V was cut by 3 bases and J by 2 bases, with 8 bases left in between. Looked up from germline, CDR1 is LNHDA and CDR2 is SQIVND (reference sequence). CDR3 sequence: CASSMDRAYEQYF. In nucleotides, the CDR3 is TGTGCCAGTAGTATGGACCGAGCCTACGAGCAGTACTTC.

The genes are TRBV4-1 and TRBJ2-6; D might be TRBD1 or TRBD2, each matching 5 bases. Per the germline V gene, CDR1 is MGHRA and CDR2 is YSYEKL. CDR3 size: 18 residues. V was cut by 0 bases and J by 3 bases, with 15 bases left in between. The CDR3 loop reads CASSQDKGRGDGANVLTF. The CDR3 nucleotides are TGCGCCAGCAGCCAAGATAAAGGAAGGGGAGATGGGGCCAACGTCCTGACTTTC.

The chain combines TRBV27 with TRBJ1-2, with 10 bases aligning to TRBD1. J gave up 0 bases and V 6 bases, and 4 bases lay outside the gene matches. CDR1 and CDR2 (germline): MNHEY, SMNVEV (reference sequence). This CDR3 is built from 15 residues. CDR3 nucleotides: TGTGCCAGCAGCCCGACAGGGGGCGCTAACTATGGCTACACCTTC. As protein: CASSPTGGANYGYTF.

This chain joins TRBV12-5 and TRBJ1-1, with TRBD1 matching over 9 bases. Per the germline V gene, CDR1 is LGHNT and CDR2 is FRNRAP. This CDR3 is built from 15 residues. The J segment lost 5 bases and the V segment lost 1 base, leaving 5 bases of the junction unmatched. CDR3 sequence reads: CASGLAGTGWTEAFF. In DNA, the CDR3 is TGTGCTAGTGGTTTGGCCGGGACAGGGTGGACTGAAGCTTTCTTT.